These 3 T cell receptor beta chains were sequenced from one sample in a study of identical twins. TCRdb re-called the 5' RACE reads with MiXCR, one entry per CDR3 protein. This sample has 1.5 million to 2 million distinct CDR3 sequences, with less than 40% found just once. The material sequenced was cord blood. The receptors originated from a newborn girl in good health.

The chain uses TRBV6-5 and TRBJ1-1; no clear D. The ends were cut back, 5 bases at V and 1 base at J, with 8 bases in the middle. CDR1 and CDR2 (germline): MNHEY, SVGAGI. The CDR3 is 13 amino acids. DNA for the CDR3: TGTGCCAGCAGTGCCGCGCGGAACACTGAAGCTTTCTTT. As protein: CASSAARNTEAFF.

This clonotype has more than one count but fewer than ten. This chain joins TRBV20-1 and TRBJ2-5; the D call may be TRBD1 or TRBD2 (6 bases each). Trimming took off 0 bases at V and 1 base at J, with 15 bases between the two ends. Looked up from germline, CDR1 is DFQATT and CDR2 is SNEGSKA (reference sequence). The CDR3 consists of 16 residues. CDR3 nucleotide sequence: TGCAGTGCTAGAGATCTTGGCAGGGGACTCCAAGAGACCCAGTACTTC. This translates into CSARDLGRGLQETQYF.

The chain uses TRBV30 and TRBJ2-4, with D unresolved. The end of the DNA fits TRBJ2-7 better, so the J call may be wrong. The CDR3 has 10 residues. Germline V gene lookup returns CDR1 GTSNPN and CDR2 SVGIG (reference sequence). The CDR3 loop is CAWSAYEQYF. In nucleotides, the CDR3 is TGTGCCTGGAGTGCCTACGAGCAGTACTTC.